The 8 T cell receptor beta chains reported below all come from one sample, sequenced in a study of blood T cell repertoires in COVID-19. TCRdb keeps only in-frame clones here, not all; method: immunoSEQ multiplex PCR. The sample carries 150,000 to 200,000 clones, 80% to 90% recorded once. The specimen sequenced was peripheral blood. These receptors were taken from a man in his 60s with acute or convalescent COVID-19.

The V call is TRBV2, the J call TRBJ2-1; 10 bases match TRBD2. Per germline, CDR1 SNHLY and CDR2 FYNNEI. Trimming cost V 5 bases and J 7 bases; bases outside gene matches: 5. The CDR3 runs 14 residues. CDR3 loop: CASSSGLAPNEQFF. The DNA of the CDR3 is TGTGCCAGCAGTTCGGGACTAGCGCCGAATGAGCAGTTCTTC.

The genes are TRBV7-2 and TRBJ2-7, with TRBD1 matching over 9 bases. This CDR3 region has 15 residues. Trimming removed 4 bases from V and 2 bases from J; junction bases left unmatched: 6. In germline, CDR1 is SGHTA, CDR2 FQGNSA. CDR3 coding DNA: TGTGCCAGCAGCTCATCGGACAGGGGTGCCTACGAGCAGTACTTC. This gives the protein CASSSSDRGAYEQYF.

In this sample, this clone turned up once. The V gene is TRBV5-1, the J gene TRBJ2-1, with TRBD2 matching 12 bases. Unmatched junction bases numbered 3, after V lost 4 bases and J lost 7 bases. From germline, CDR1 is SGHRS and CDR2 YFSETQ. The CDR3 loop spans 14 amino acids. As DNA, the CDR3 is TGCGCCAGCAGCGTAGGACTAGCGGGGAATGAGCAGTTCTTC. Translation: CASSVGLAGNEQFF.

This chain links TRBV4-2 with TRBJ1-4; 8 nucleotides agree with TRBD1. The CDR3 totals 17 residues. The germline CDR1 and CDR2 sequences are LGHNA and YNFKEQ. Germline trimming cut 6 bases from V and 6 bases from J; bases unmatched to any gene: 15. CDR3 residues: CASSGQGAPPTYEKLFF. The CDR3, as DNA: TGTGCCAGCAGTGGGCAGGGGGCGCCCCCTACGTATGAAAAACTGTTTTTT.

The CDR3 loop is CASGTAYSGNTIYF. Here the CDR3 DNA reads TGTGCCAGTGGGACAGCCTACTCTGGAAACACCATATATTTT. The rearrangement uses TRBV2 and TRBJ1-3; 7 bases agree with TRBD1. The germline V gene has CDR1 SNHLY and CDR2 FYNNEI. V dropped 9 bases and J dropped 0; count of bases not matched to a gene: 5. This CDR3 spans 14 amino acids.

This clone was observed a few times. The chain links TRBV29-1 to TRBJ1-1; D might be TRBD1 (6 bases). CDR3 length equals 12 residues. V was shortened by 4 bases and J by 4 bases, with 10 bases between the two germline ends. The germline CDR1 and CDR2 sequences are SQVTM and ANQGSEA. The CDR3 sequence: CSVAQGSTEAFF. DNA for the CDR3: TGCAGCGTTGCCCAGGGGAGCACTGAAGCTTTCTTT.

This sequence joins TRBV7-2 and TRBJ1-1; tentatively, D is TRBD1 (5 bases). The CDR3 totals 15 residues. The germline CDR1 and CDR2 sequences are SGHTA and FQGNSA. V was shortened by 1 base and J by 1 base, with 10 bases between the two germline ends. CDR3: CASSLGATGNTEAFF. CDR3 DNA: TGTGCCAGCAGCTTAGGCGCAACAGGGAACACTGAAGCTTTCTTT. The full variable domain, completed using reference TRBV7-2 and TRBJ1-1, is GAGVSQSPSNKVTEKGKDVELRCDPISGHTALYWYRQSLGQGLEFLIYFQGNSAPDKSGLPSDRFSAERTGGSVSTLTIQRTQQEDSAVYLCASSLGATGNTEAFFGQGTRLTVV.

The chain is built from TRBV7-2 and TRBJ2-5; D is perhaps TRBD2 (5 bases). V was pared by 1 base and J by 4 bases, with 13 bases between. From germline, CDR1 is SGHTA and CDR2 FQGNSA. This CDR3 comprises 15 residues. The CDR3, as DNA: TGTGCCAGCAGCTTAGAATGGGAGTTGGGAGAGACCCAGTACTTC. It is translated as CASSLEWELGETQYF.